This T cell receptor (beta chain) is drawn from a study of blood T cell repertoires in COVID-19. Study background: Acute and convalescent COVID-19 samples came from the United States, Italy and Spain. From T cells, B-cell-depleted T cells, or PBMCs came the material, which was cDNA or gDNA.

Per the original methods: Amplification of reference gene primers provided the estimated nucleated cell counts. Assay: immunoSEQ multiplex PCR; the TCRdb copy retains only in-frame clones and omits some. V and J calls and clone size follow that table, whereas D and trimming were derived from the DNA. The sample holds approximately 26,000 clones, roughly nine tenths seen once. The table lists this clone with a count of one. The V and J ends lost 5 bases and 6 bases, in that order; junction bases with no gene match: 4. Per the germline V gene, CDR1 is LNHDA and CDR2 is SQIVND (reference sequence). The CDR3 sequence is 14 residues long.

Sequencing input: peripheral blood. The TCR originated in a human donor with acute or convalescent COVID-19. The donor label of this sample is uncertain. V gene TRBV19 combines with J gene TRBJ2-4, with 10 bases matching TRBD1. The CDR3 region has the DNA TGTGCCAGTAGTTCCCGGGACAGGGGAAACATTCAGTACTTC. The encoded protein is CASSSRDRGNIQYF.